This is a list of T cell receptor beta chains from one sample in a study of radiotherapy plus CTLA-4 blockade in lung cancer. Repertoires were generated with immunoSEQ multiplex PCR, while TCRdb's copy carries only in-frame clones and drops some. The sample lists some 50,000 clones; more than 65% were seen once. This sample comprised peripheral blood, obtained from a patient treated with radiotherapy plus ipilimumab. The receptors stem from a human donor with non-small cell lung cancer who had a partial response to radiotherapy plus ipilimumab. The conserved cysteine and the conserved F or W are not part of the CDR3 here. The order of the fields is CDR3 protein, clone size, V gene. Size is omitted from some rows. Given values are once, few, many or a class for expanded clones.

SVEAQVTEQF | NA | TRBV29-1
ASRGTGGNQPQH | NA | TRBV6-5
ASSYSKTEAKNIQY | NA | TRBV6-5
ASRKGQGFYEQY | NA | TRBV6-5
ASSEQGTYEQY | NA | TRBV6-1
ASRQRTTSSYEQY | once | TRBV11-1
ASRLTGATNEKLF | NA | TRBV5-8
ASSPRGANTEAF | NA | TRBV9
ASFGGNNEQF | NA | TRBV19
AWTVLQETQY | NA | TRBV30
ASSWETSTDTQY | few | TRBV2
ASSFSVKTYEQY | NA | TRBV5-8
ASTLTGVGAPLH | NA | TRBV7-2
ASRRPGQGNEQF | NA | TRBV27
ASSWGTGAGNTIY | NA | TRBV5-4
ASSLAGGGSEKLF | NA | TRBV5-1
ASSLTRGSADTQY | NA | TRBV27
SAGTTYNEQF | NA | TRBV29-1
ASSLAAVVQGIRTDTQY | NA | TRBV5-4
ASSWASGLTDTQY | NA | TRBV10-2
ASSLDGAREQY | NA | TRBV5-4
ASSQRQGGSPLH | many | TRBV4-1
ASSPPPRETQY | NA | TRBV5-1
AISGGEPTSGDQETQY | NA | TRBV10-3
ASSMGQGAEAF | NA | TRBV5-6
SASRVNEQF | NA | TRBV20-1
ASSLITEAF | NA | TRBV7-9
ASSGKPGGPQDTQY | NA | TRBV7-9
ASEGVGEAF | NA | TRBV6-6
ASSLRGAETQY | NA | TRBV13
ASSPGQRPGSQY | NA | TRBV6-5
ASSLSPRGGNTEAF | NA | TRBV27
ASSPRSGGPSTDTQY | NA | TRBV7-9
ASSLRDWSTDTQY | NA | TRBV5-6
ASSQLSGQGFEQY | NA | TRBV4-1
ASSDQGPRSPLH | NA | TRBV2
ASSPLAGGTDTQY | NA | TRBV4-1
ASSVDGFDEQF | NA | TRBV9
ASSSDFTYEQY | NA | TRBV7-9
ASSLGAGGRIEQF | NA | TRBV5-5
ASSLGLAGTGELF | NA | TRBV5-1
ASSPPAASETQY | NA | TRBV18
ASSIGQVSEQY | NA | TRBV19
ASKPSTKASTDTQY | NA | TRBV19
ASSLQGMEPQH | NA | TRBV13
ASSLAGREETQY | NA | TRBV5-1
ASSQGDRGGTDTQY | NA | TRBV4-3
ASSLVGEGVHEQY | NA | TRBV7-9
AISADDGRYEQY | NA | TRBV10-3
ASSKQGVRAYEQY | NA | TRBV6-5
ASKDRGPRSYEQY | NA | TRBV6-1
ASSLSLAGEQF | NA | TRBV5-5
ASSETPEYEQY | NA | TRBV6-1
ASSPGDGYGYT | NA | TRBV28
ASTTRQGQETQY | once | TRBV5-1
ASSGRDRGGNSPLH | NA | TRBV6-1